This TCR beta chain came from a study of blood T cell repertoires in COVID-19. Looking at the study overall: Donors in the United States, Italy and Spain gave samples during acute or convalescent COVID-19.

Per the germline V gene, CDR1 is MNHEY and CDR2 is SMNVEV (reference sequence). The CDR3 loop spans 15 amino acids. V was cut by 3 bases and J by 1 base, with 13 bases left in between. Individuals drawn from 20 to 30 US areas were about 18 to 90 years old. Which cohort a participant joined came from the clinical history participants gave. The assay was immunoSEQ multiplex PCR, and TCRdb's table has in-frame clones only and misses some. The sample records 300,000 to 400,000 clones, 85% being singletons. The chain links TRBV27 to TRBJ2-7; possibly TRBD2 for D (5 bases). Sequenced input: PBMCs or T cells enriched from blood (not recorded which). The source is a woman aged 25 to 39 who had been exposed to COVID-19. CDR3 sequence: CASSFSGTSSYEQYF. The DNA of the CDR3 is TGTGCCAGCAGTTTTTCGGGAACCAGTTCCTACGAGCAGTACTTC.